The 25 T cell receptor beta chains presented below share a single source sample, sequenced in a study of ipilimumab plus nivolumab after autologous stem cell transplantation. Only in-frame clones appear in the TCRdb table, and some are missing; sequencing was by immunoSEQ multiplex PCR. This sample has roughly 40,000 clones, with nearly 95% found just once. The material was PBMCs, obtained in a trial of ipilimumab plus nivolumab as post-transplant consolidation. These receptors were taken from a male donor with multiple myeloma.

This chain connects TRBV15 to TRBJ1-2; a weak D match, TRBD1 (5 bases). Between the trimmed V and J ends, which lost 5 bases and 6 bases, there was a span of 19 bases. This CDR3 comprises 15 residues. Germline CDR1 reads LNHNV; CDR2 reads YYDKDF (reference sequence). CDR3 in amino acids: CATSPPGDEVDGYTF. The CDR3 DNA reads as TGTGCCACCAGCCCCCCGGGGGACGAGGTGGATGGCTACACCTTC.

J is TRBJ2-2 and V is TRBV28; D gene uncertain. Germline loops: CDR1 MDHEN, CDR2 SYDVKM. The V end was cut by 7 bases, the J end by 2 bases, with 8 bases between. The CDR3 has 13 residues. CDR3 in amino acids: CASNHPNTGELFF. DNA of the CDR3: TGTGCCAGCAACCACCCTAACACCGGGGAGCTGTTTTTT.

This clone came up once. V and J are TRBV11-3 and TRBJ2-1, with 10 bases matching TRBD1. This CDR3 region has 16 residues. In germline, CDR1 is SGHNT, CDR2 YENEEA. V lost 5 bases and J lost 1; bases outside the gene matches: 5. Written as DNA, the CDR3 is TGTGCCAGCAGCGACAGGGGGCATAGATCCTACAATGAGCAGTTCTTC. Protein: CASSDRGHRSYNEQFF.

V is TRBV2 and J is TRBJ1-4, with D uncertain. The V and J ends lost 4 bases and 8 bases respectively, with 14 bases between them. Germline CDR1 is SNHLY and CDR2 is FYNNEI. The CDR3 is 14 residues long. CDR3: CASSGSPGGEKLFF. The CDR3 nucleotides read TGTGCCAGCAGTGGGTCCCCTGGAGGAGAAAAACTGTTTTTT.

The chain is built from TRBV9 and TRBJ2-3; 7 bases are shared with TRBD2. Per the germline V gene, CDR1 is SGDLS and CDR2 is YYNGEE. The CDR3 loop spans 15 amino acids. The ends lost 0 bases at V and 4 bases at J; junction bases unmatched: 5. The CDR3 sequence: CASSVGEGRSDTQYF. CDR3 coding DNA: TGTGCCAGCAGCGTAGGGGAGGGGAGGTCAGATACGCAGTATTTT.

The chain employs TRBV5-1 and TRBJ2-5, with D unresolved. The V end was cut by 0 bases, the J end by 2 bases, with 8 bases between. This CDR3 has 14 residues. CDR1 is SGHRS, CDR2 YFSETQ, per germline. The CDR3 loop reads CASSLGLEQETQYF. The CDR3 nucleotides read TGCGCCAGCAGCTTGGGCCTAGAACAAGAGACCCAGTACTTC.

The chain has TRBV6-5 and TRBJ2-5; D might be TRBD1 (7 bases). Between the trimmed V and J ends, which lost 5 bases and 4 bases, there was a span of 14 bases. The CDR3 length is 14 residues. The germline CDR1 and CDR2 sequences are MNHEY and SVGAGI. CDR3 bases: TGTGCCAGCAGTCCCCAGGGGGGCCGAGAGACCCAGTACTTC. It is translated as CASSPQGGRETQYF.

V gene TRBV28 combines with J gene TRBJ2-7; tentatively, D is TRBD2 (7 bases). Germline-derived CDR1 and CDR2 are MDHEN and SYDVKM. Trimming removed 3 bases from V and 5 bases from J, with 17 bases in between. This CDR3 is built from 15 residues. CDR3 DNA sequence: TGTGCCAGCAGTTTGGGGCGGGGGCCCGGGGACGAGCAGTACTTC. Encoded protein: CASSLGRGPGDEQYF.

The chain employs TRBV28 and TRBJ2-1, with a tentative D call TRBD2 (5 bases). The CDR3 spans 16 residues. The germline gives CDR1 MDHEN, CDR2 SYDVKM. V lost 5 bases and J lost 4, with 18 bases in between. Here the CDR3 reads CASSPPPSGSYNEQFF. In nucleotides, the CDR3 is TGTGCCAGCAGTCCCCCCCCAAGCGGCTCTTACAATGAGCAGTTCTTC. The entire variable domain, with the rest obtained from reference TRBV28 and TRBJ2-1, is as follows: DVKVTQSSRYLVKRTGEKVFLECVQDMDHENMFWYRQDPGLGLRLIYFSYDVKMKEKGDIPEGYSVSREKKERFSLILESASTNQTSMYLCASSPPPSGSYNEQFFGPGTRLTVL.

The rearrangement joins TRBV7-2 to TRBJ2-3, with 8 bases lining up with TRBD1. The CDR3 consists of 14 residues. The V gene end was trimmed by 3 bases and the J gene end by 4 bases; junction bases not matched to a gene: 3. Germline CDR1 is SGHTA and CDR2 is FQGNSA. CDR3 nucleotides: TGTGCCAGCAGCTTGACAGGGGCCCCAGATACGCAGTATTTT. It codes for CASSLTGAPDTQYF.

The chain joins TRBV19 to TRBJ1-1, with 7 nucleotides matching TRBD1. Losses at the gene ends were 10 bases for V and 3 bases for J; bases not matched to a gene: 14. CDR3 length: 15 amino acids. Germline CDR1 and CDR2: LNHDA and SQIVND (reference sequence). The DNA for the CDR3 is TGTGCCACGAAGAATAACAGGGGTTTGTACACTGAAGCTTTCTTT. Amino acid sequence: CATKNNRGLYTEAFF.

J is TRBJ2-1 and V is TRBV5-4, with 9 bases lining up with TRBD2. The CDR3 has 15 amino acids. V shed 0 bases, J shed 2 bases, and the junction held 0 bases outside the gene matches. Germline CDR1 is SGHNT and CDR2 is YYREEE (reference sequence). The CDR3 nucleotides are TGTGCCAGCAGCTTGGGCGGGAGGGCCTACAATGAGCAGTTCTTC. This translates into CASSLGGRAYNEQFF.

This clone has just one count. V and J are TRBV7-9 and TRBJ1-1; TRBD1 agrees at 11 bases. The junction had 5 bases not matched to a gene; V was cut back by 4 bases and J by 1 base. The CDR3 has 16 amino acids. Germline-derived CDR1 and CDR2 are SEHNR and FQNEAQ (reference sequence). CDR3 sequence: CASSSFGTGGNTEAFF. The CDR3 bases are TGTGCCAGCAGCTCCTTTGGGACAGGGGGGAACACTGAAGCTTTCTTT.

The count of this clone is one. This chain links TRBV4-1 with TRBJ2-7; D remains ambiguous. Trimming removed 2 bases from V and 5 bases from J, with 16 bases in between. There are 15 residues in the CDR3. Germline assignment: CDR1 MGHRA and CDR2 YSYEKL. The CDR3 bases are TGCGCCAGCAGCCAATCGGAGCCGGTGGTCCACGAGCAGTACTTC. Its translation: CASSQSEPVVHEQYF.

V and J are TRBV25-1 and TRBJ2-5; D uncertain. Trimming shortened V by 1 base and J by 3 bases, and 15 bases separated the two germline ends. This CDR3 is 16 amino acids long. Germline loops: CDR1 MGHDK, CDR2 SYGVNS. The CDR3 DNA is TGTGCCAGCAGTGAATCGAGGTGGGAAACCGAAGAGACCCAGTACTTC. This gives the protein CASSESRWETEETQYF.

The V call is TRBV6-5, the J call TRBJ2-1; D is unclear. V lost 6 bases, J lost 4 bases, and 13 bases lay in between. The CDR3 sequence is 14 residues long. Germline V gives CDR1 MNHEY, CDR2 SVGAGI. Written as DNA, the CDR3 is TGTGCCAGCAGAGACTCACAGCGATACAATGAGCAGTTCTTC. It codes for CASRDSQRYNEQFF.

The rearrangement uses TRBV5-4 and TRBJ2-5; 11 bases agree with TRBD2. Unmatched junction bases numbered 14, after V lost 3 bases and J lost 4 bases. Germline CDR1 is SGHNT and CDR2 is YYREEE (reference sequence). This CDR3 is built from 18 residues. CDR3 sequence: CASSSGGSGRARGETQYF. CDR3 bases: TGTGCCAGCAGCTCCGGTGGTAGCGGGAGGGCGAGGGGAGAGACCCAGTACTTC.

This sequence joins TRBV6-4 and TRBJ2-7, with D unresolved. V was shortened by 0 bases and J by 3 bases, with 18 bases between the two germline ends. The germline CDR1 and CDR2 sequences are MRHNA and SNTAGT. This CDR3 region has 17 residues. The CDR3 spells CASSDSLRSTNYYEQYF. The CDR3 bases are TGTGCCAGCAGTGACTCGCTCCGTTCCACTAACTACTACGAGCAGTACTTC.

This clone was observed a handful of times. The V and J genes are TRBV5-1 and TRBJ1-1; D call uncertain. Germline lookup yields CDR1 SGHRS and CDR2 YFSETQ. CDR3 length: 16 amino acids. V was cut by 1 base and J by 5 bases, with 18 bases left in between. Written as DNA, the CDR3 is TGCGCCAGCAGCTTGAGTTTCGGAGGGTCGGGTACTGAAGCTTTCTTT. Its protein product is CASSLSFGGSGTEAFF.

The J gene is TRBJ2-7, the V gene TRBV18; no firm D call. Trimming cost V 0 bases and J 4 bases, with 7 bases left between them. The CDR3 has 13 amino acids. Germline V gene lookup returns CDR1 KGHSH and CDR2 LQKENI. The CDR3 coding sequence is TGTGCCAGCTCACCACCGATAGGTTACGAGCAGTACTTC. As protein: CASSPPIGYEQYF.

This chain joins TRBV28 and TRBJ2-7, with D possibly TRBD2 on 6 matching bases. Germline CDR1 reads MDHEN; CDR2 reads SYDVKM. CDR3 length: 15 residues. Trimming left V 8 bases short and J 7 bases short, with 24 bases between. The CDR3 DNA is TGTGCCAGCGGTCGATTCGGGGGTCGCCTTAGGGAGCAGTACTTC. Protein sequence: CASGRFGGRLREQYF. Looking up the rest from reference TRBV28 and TRBJ2-7 gives the full variable domain: DVKVTQSSRYLVKRTGEKVFLECVQDMDHENMFWYRQDPGLGLRLIYFSYDVKMKEKGDIPEGYSVSREKKERFSLILESASTNQTSMYLCASGRFGGRLREQYFGPGTRLTVT.

The chain joins TRBV6-5 to TRBJ2-1; no definite D call. The germline V and J ends were trimmed by 7 bases and 6 bases, with 16 bases remaining between them. The CDR3 has 14 amino acids. Germline values: CDR1 MNHEY, CDR2 SVGAGI. The DNA of the CDR3 is TGTGCCAGCACCTACAGCTCTCTGGGCAATGAGCAGTTCTTC. Translation gives CASTYSSLGNEQFF.

The V and J genes are TRBV10-2 and TRBJ1-1, with 7 bases lining up with TRBD1. This CDR3 region has 13 residues. V lost 7 bases, J lost 0 bases, and 2 bases stayed unmatched. CDR1 and CDR2 from the germline V gene are WSHSY and SAAADI. CDR3 in DNA: TGCGCCAGCAACAGGGGAATGAACACTGAAGCTTTCTTT. The encoded protein is CASNRGMNTEAFF.

The rearrangement links TRBV23-1 to TRBJ2-7; D is ambiguous. Being an ORF, TRBV23-1 has a function that is uncertain. This CDR3 is built from 14 residues. V lost 3 bases, J lost 0 bases, and 9 bases lay in between. CDR3 bases: TGCGCCAGCAGTCAGAAGGTCCCCTCCTACGAGCAGTACTTC. Translated: CASSQKVPSYEQYF.

J is TRBJ2-7 and V is TRBV9; 11 bases fit TRBD2. Germline V gene sequence: CDR1 SGDLS, CDR2 YYNGEE. V was clipped by 3 bases and J by 5 bases; unmatched bases: 7. The CDR3 totals 15 residues. CDR3 amino acids: CASSATLAGGDEQYF. The DNA of the CDR3 is TGTGCCAGCAGCGCGACCCTAGCGGGAGGTGACGAGCAGTACTTC.